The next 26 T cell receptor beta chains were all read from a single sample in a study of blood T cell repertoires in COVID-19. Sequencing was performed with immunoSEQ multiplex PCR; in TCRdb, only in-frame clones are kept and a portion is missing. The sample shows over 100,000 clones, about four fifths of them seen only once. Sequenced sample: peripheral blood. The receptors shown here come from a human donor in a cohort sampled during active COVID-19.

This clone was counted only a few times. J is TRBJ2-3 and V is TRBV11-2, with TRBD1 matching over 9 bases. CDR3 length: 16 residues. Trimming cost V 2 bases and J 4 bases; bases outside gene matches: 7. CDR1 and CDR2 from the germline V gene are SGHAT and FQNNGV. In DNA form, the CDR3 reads TGTGCCAGCAGCTTAATGACGGGGACAGGGTCAGATACGCAGTATTTT. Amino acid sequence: CASSLMTGTGSDTQYF.

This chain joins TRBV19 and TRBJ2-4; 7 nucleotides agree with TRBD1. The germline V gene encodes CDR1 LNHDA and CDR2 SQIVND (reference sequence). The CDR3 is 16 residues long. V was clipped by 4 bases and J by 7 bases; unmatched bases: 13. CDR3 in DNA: TGTGCCAGTAGTAGCAGGGGGACCATGGGTAAGAACATTCAGTACTTC. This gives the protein CASSSRGTMGKNIQYF.

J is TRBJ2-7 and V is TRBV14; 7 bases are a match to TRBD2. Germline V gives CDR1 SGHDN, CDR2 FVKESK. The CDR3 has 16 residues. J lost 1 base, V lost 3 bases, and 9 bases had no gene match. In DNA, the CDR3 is TGTGCCAGCAGCCACGCGACCGGGACTACGTCCTACGAGCAGTACTTC. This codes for CASSHATGTTSYEQYF.

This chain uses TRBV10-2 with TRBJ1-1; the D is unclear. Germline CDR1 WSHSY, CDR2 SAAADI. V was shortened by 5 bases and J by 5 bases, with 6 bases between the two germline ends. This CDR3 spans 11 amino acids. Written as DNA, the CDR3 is TGCGCCAGCAGTAAAGCTACTGAAGCTTTCTTT. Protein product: CASSKATEAFF.

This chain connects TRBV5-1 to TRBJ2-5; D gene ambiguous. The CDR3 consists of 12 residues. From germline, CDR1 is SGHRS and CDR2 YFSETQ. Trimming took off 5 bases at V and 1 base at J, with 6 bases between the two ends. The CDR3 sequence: CASRLLQETQYF. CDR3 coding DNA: TGCGCCAGCAGACTGCTCCAAGAGACCCAGTACTTC.

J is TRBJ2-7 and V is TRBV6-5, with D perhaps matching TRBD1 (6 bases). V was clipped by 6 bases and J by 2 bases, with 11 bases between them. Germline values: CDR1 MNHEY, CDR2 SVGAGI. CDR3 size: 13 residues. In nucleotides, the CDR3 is TGTGCCAGCAGCGCCGGGACACCCTACGAGCAGTACTTC. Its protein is CASSAGTPYEQYF.

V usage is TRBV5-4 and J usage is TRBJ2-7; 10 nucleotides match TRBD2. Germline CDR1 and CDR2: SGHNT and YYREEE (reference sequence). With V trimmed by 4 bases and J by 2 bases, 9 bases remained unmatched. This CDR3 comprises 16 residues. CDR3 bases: TGTGCCAGCAGCGCCGGTGCAGCGGGGGGGCCCTACGAGCAGTACTTC. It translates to CASSAGAAGGPYEQYF.

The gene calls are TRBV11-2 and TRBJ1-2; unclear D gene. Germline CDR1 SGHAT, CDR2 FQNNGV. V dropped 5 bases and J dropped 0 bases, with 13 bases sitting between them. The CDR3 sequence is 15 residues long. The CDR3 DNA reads TGTGCCAGCAGCCCCCGCGGATCAGCTAACTATGGCTACACCTTC. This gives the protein CASSPRGSANYGYTF.

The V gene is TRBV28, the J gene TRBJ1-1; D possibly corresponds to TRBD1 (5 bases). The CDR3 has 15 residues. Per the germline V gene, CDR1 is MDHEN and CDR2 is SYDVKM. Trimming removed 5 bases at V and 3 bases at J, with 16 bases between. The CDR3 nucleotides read TGTGCCAGCAGTCCCACCCGGGGGGTGGACACTGAAGCTTTCTTT. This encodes CASSPTRGVDTEAFF.

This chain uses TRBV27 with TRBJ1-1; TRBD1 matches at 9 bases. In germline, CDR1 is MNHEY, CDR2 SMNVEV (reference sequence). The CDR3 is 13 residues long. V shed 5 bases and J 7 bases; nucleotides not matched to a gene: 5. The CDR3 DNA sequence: TGTGCCAGCAGTCCGTTGACAGGGGGTGAAGCTTTCTTT. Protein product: CASSPLTGGEAFF.

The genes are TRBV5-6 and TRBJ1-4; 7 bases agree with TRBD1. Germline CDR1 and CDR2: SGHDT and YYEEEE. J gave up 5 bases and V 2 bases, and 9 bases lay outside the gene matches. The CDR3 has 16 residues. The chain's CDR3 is CASSFSGGRGNEKLFF. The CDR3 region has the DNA TGTGCCAGCAGCTTTTCAGGGGGTAGGGGAAATGAAAAACTGTTTTTT. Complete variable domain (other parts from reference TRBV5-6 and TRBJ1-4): DAGVTQSPTHLIKTRGQQVTLRCSPKSGHDTVSWYQQALGQGPQFIFQYYEEEERQRGNFPDRFSGHQFPNYSSELNVNALLLGDSALYLCASSFSGGRGNEKLFFGSGTQLSVL.

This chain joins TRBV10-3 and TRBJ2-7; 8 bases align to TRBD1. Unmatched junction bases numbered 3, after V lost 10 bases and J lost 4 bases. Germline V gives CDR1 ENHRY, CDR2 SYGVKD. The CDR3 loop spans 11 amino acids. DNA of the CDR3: TGTGCCACAGGGGGCAGTTACGAGCAGTACTTC. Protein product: CATGGSYEQYF.

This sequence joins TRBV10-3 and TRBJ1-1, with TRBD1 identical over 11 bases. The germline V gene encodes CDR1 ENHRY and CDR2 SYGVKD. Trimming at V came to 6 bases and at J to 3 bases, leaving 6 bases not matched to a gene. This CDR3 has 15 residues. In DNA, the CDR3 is TGTGCCATCAGGAAGGACAGGGGGCAGGACACTGAAGCTTTCTTT. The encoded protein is CAIRKDRGQDTEAFF.

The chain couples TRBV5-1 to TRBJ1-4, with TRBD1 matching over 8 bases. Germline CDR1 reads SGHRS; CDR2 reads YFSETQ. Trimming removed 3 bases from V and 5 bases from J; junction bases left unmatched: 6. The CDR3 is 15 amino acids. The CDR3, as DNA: TGCGCCAGCAGCTGGACAGGGCCCCCCAATGAAAAACTGTTTTTT. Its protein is CASSWTGPPNEKLFF.

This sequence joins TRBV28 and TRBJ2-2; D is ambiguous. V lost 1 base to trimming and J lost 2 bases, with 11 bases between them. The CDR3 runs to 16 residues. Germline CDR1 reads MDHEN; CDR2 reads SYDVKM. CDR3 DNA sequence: TGTGCCAGCAGTTTATATGATCAGGTCAACACCGGGGAGCTGTTTTTT. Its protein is CASSLYDQVNTGELFF.

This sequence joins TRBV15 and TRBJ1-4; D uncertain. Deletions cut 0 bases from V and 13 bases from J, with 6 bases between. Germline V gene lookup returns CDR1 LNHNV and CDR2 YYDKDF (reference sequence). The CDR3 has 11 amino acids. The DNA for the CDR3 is TGTGCCACCAGCAGAGATGGCGGACTGTTTTTT. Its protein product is CATSRDGGLFF.

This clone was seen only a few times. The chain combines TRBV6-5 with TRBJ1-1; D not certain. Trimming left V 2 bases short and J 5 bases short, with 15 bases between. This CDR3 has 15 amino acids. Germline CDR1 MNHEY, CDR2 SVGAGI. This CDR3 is CASSYGSPRETEAFF. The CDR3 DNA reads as TGTGCCAGCAGTTACGGGAGCCCTAGGGAGACTGAAGCTTTCTTT.

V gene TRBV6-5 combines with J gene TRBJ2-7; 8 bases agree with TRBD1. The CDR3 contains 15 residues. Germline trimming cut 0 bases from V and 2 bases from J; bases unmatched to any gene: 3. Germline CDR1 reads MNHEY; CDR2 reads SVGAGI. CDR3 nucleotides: TGTGCCAGCAGTTACTCCTGGACAGGGACCTACGAGCAGTACTTC. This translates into CASSYSWTGTYEQYF.

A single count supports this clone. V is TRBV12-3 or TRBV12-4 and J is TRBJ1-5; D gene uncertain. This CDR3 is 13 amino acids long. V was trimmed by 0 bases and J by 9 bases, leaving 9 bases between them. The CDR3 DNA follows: TGTGCCAGCAGTTTAGCGCTTGAGCGGCCCCAGCATTTT. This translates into CASSLALERPQHF.

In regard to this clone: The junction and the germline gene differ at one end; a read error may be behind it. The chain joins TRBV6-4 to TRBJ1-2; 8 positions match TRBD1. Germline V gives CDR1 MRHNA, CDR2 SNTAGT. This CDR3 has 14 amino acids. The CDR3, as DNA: TGTGCCAGCAGCACTACCAAGGTGGGACAGGCCCTCTTCTTC. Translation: CASSTTKVGQALFF.

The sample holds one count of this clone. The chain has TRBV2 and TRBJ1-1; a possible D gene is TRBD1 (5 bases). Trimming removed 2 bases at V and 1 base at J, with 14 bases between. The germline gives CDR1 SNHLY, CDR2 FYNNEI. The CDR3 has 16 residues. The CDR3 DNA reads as TGTGCCAGCAGTGAATGGGGCAAACCAAGGAACACTGAAGCTTTCTTT. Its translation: CASSEWGKPRNTEAFF. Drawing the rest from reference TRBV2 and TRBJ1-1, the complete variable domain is EPEVTQTPSHQVTQMGQEVILRCVPISNHLYFYWYRQILGQKVEFLVSFYNNEISEKSEIFDDQFSVERPDGSNFTLKIRSTKLEDSAMYFCASSEWGKPRNTEAFFGQGTRLTVV.

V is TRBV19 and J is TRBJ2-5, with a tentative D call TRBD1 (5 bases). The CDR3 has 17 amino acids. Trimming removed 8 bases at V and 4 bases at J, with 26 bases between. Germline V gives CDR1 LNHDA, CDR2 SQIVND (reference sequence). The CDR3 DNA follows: TGTGCCAGTTCTGGGTCGCAGAAGGGGAATTTTCCAGAGACCCAGTACTTC. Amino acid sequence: CASSGSQKGNFPETQYF. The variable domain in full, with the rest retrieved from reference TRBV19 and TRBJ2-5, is DGGITQSPKYLFRKEGQNVTLSCEQNLNHDAMYWYRQDPGQGLRLIYYSQIVNDFQKGDIAEGYSVSREKKESFPLTVTSAQKNPTAFYLCASSGSQKGNFPETQYFGPGTRLLVL.

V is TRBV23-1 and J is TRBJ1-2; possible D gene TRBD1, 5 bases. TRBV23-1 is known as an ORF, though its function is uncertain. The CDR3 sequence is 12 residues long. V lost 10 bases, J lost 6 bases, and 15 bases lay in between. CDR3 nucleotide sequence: TGCGCCATGACATCAGGGTTGGATGGCTACACCTTC. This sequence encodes CAMTSGLDGYTF.

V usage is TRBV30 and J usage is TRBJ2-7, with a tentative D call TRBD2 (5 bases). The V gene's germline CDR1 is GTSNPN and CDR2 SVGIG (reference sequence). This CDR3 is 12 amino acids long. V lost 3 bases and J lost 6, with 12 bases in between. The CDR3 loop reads CAWSLSVGEQYF. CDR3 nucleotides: TGTGCCTGGAGCCTTAGCGTCGGCGAGCAGTACTTC.

Here the CDR3 DNA reads TGTGCCAGCGTGGGCGGGCACGAGCAGTACTTC. Amino acids: CASVGGHEQYF. This rearrangement joins TRBV7-9 to TRBJ2-7; perhaps TRBD2 as D (5 bases). Germline loops: CDR1 SEHNR, CDR2 FQNEAQ (reference sequence). CDR3 size: 11 residues. Between the trimmed V and J ends, which lost 8 bases and 5 bases, there was a span of 10 bases.

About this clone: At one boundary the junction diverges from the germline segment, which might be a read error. The CDR3 bases are TGTGCCAGCAGTGACTCGGGGGGGGACGAGCAGTACTTC. Protein sequence: CASSDSGGDEQYF. V gene TRBV6-5 combines with J gene TRBJ2-7, with 8 bases aligning to TRBD2. CDR1 and CDR2 from the germline V gene are MNHEY and SVGAGI. The CDR3 consists of 13 residues.